The present T cell receptor (beta chain) was sequenced within a study of blood T cells in healthy people across ages. Broader study findings: Age advanced and TCR beta diversity per million T cells fell, roughly linearly. Naive and antigen-experienced cells were not separated, limiting conclusive comparison. Naive T cell percentage showed a strong correlation with TCR beta diversity. Diversity estimated from one million T cells was considered an underestimate.

As for this clonotype: Its antigen is unknown.

Through a sample-barcoded 5' primer and a J-beta primer mix, a second PCR was run for roughly 7 to 12 cycles. A single record per CDR3 protein comes from TCRdb applying MiXCR to the 5' RACE reads. The sample contains hundreds of thousands of distinct CDR3 sequences, 25% of which appear only once. A further study also used this sample, focusing on T cells of mothers and their children.

The receptor comes from a boy younger than 18 in good health. The sequenced material came from blood.

CDR3 DNA: TGCAGTGCTAGAGATCGGGACAGGGGCCCCTTCTACGAGCAGTACTTC. Amino acid sequence: CSARDRDRGPFYEQYF. V gene TRBV20-1 combines with J gene TRBJ2-1, with 10 bases aligning to TRBD1. The DNA end is more similar to TRBJ2-7, so the J call may be wrong. CDR1 and CDR2 from the germline V gene are DFQATT and SNEGSKA (reference sequence). The CDR3 has 16 amino acids.